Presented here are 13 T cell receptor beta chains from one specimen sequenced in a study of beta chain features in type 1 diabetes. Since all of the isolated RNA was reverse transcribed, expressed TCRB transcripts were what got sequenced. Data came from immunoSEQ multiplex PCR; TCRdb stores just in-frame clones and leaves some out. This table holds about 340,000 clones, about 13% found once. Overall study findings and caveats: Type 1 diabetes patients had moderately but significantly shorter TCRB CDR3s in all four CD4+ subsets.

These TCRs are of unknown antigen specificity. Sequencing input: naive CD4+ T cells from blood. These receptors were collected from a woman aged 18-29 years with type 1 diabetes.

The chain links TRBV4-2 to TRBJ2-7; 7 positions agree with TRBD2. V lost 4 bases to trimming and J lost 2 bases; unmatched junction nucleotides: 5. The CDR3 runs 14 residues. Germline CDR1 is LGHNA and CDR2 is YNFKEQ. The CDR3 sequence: CASSPGTTAYEQYF. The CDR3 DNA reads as TGTGCCAGCAGCCCAGGGACTACAGCCTACGAGCAGTACTTC.

CDR3 protein: CASSWGQSGQYF. The CDR3 region has the DNA TGCGCCAGCAGCTGGGGCCAATCGGGGCAGTACTTC. The V and J genes are TRBV5-1 and TRBJ2-7; tentatively, D is TRBD1 (5 bases). V was clipped by 3 bases and J by 9 bases, with 13 bases between them. Germline-derived CDR1 and CDR2 are SGHRS and YFSETQ. This CDR3 region has 12 residues.

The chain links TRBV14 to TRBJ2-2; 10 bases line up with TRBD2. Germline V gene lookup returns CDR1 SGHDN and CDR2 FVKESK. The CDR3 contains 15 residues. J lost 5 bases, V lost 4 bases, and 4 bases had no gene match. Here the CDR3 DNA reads TGTGCCAGCAGCCCCTCTAGCGGGAGAACCGGGGAGCTGTTTTTT. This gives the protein CASSPSSGRTGELFF. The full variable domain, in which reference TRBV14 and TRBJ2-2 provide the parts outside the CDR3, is EAGVTQFPSHSVIEKGQTVTLRCDPISGHDNLYWYRRVMGKEIKFLLHFVKESKQDESGMPNNRFLAERTGGTYSTLKVQPAELEDSGVYFCASSPSSGRTGELFFGEGSRLTVL.

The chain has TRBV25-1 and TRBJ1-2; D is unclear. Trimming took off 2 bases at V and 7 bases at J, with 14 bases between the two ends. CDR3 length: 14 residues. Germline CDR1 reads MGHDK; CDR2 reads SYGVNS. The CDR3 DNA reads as TGTGCCAGCAGTGAAGAGGGTGGGGATGGTGGCTACACCTTC. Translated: CASSEEGGDGGYTF.

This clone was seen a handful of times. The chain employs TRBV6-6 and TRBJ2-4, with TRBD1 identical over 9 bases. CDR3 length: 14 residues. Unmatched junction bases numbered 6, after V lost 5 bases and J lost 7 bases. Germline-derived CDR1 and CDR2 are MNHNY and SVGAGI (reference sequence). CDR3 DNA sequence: TGTGCCAGCAGTAGACAGGGGGATGGGAACATTCAGTACTTC. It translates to CASSRQGDGNIQYF.

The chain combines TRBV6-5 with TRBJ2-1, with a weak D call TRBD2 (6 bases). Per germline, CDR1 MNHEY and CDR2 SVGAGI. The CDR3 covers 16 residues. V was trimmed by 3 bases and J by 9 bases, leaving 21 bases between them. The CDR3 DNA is TGTGCCAGCAGTTATTCTCCCGGGACTCGCACCCCTGAGCAGTTCTTC. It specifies CASSYSPGTRTPEQFF.

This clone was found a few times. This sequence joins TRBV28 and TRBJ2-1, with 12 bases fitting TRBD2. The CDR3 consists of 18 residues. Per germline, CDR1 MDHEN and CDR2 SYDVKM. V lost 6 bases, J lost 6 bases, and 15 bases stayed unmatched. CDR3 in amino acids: CASRPSPALAGGGNEQFF. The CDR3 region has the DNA TGTGCCAGCAGGCCATCTCCGGCACTAGCGGGAGGCGGCAATGAGCAGTTCTTC.

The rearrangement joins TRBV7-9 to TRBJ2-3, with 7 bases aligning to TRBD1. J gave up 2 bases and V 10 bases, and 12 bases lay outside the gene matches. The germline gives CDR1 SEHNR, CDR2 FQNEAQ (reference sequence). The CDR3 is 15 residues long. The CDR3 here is CAISPRDRNTDTQYF. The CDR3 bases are TGTGCCATCTCCCCCCGGGACAGAAACACAGATACGCAGTATTTT.

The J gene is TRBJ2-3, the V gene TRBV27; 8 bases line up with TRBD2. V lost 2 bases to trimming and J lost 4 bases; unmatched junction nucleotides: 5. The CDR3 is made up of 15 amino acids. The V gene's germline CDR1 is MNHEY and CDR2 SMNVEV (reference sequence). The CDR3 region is CASSLNGRAADTQYF. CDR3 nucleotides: TGTGCCAGCAGTTTAAACGGGAGGGCCGCAGATACGCAGTATTTT.

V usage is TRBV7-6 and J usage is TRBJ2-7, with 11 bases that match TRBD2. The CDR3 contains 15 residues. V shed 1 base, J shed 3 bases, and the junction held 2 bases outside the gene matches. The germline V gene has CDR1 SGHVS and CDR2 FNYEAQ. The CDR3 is CASSLGLAGHYEQYF. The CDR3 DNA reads TGTGCCAGCAGCTTAGGACTAGCGGGACACTACGAGCAGTACTTC.

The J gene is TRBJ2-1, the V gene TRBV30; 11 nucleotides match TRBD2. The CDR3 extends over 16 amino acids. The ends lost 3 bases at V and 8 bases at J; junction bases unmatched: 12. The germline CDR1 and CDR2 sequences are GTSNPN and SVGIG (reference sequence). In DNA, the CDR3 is TGTGCCTGGAGCCGGCAACTAGCGGGAGTTGGGGATGAGCAGTTCTTC. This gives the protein CAWSRQLAGVGDEQFF.

The CDR3 DNA reads TGCGCCAGCAGCTTGGTCGCGGGAGGGCCCTACGAGCAGTACTTC. Protein sequence: CASSLVAGGPYEQYF. The chain recombines TRBV5-1 with TRBJ2-7; 9 bases line up with TRBD2. The CDR3 sequence is 15 residues long. Germline lookup yields CDR1 SGHRS and CDR2 YFSETQ. The J segment lost 2 bases and the V segment lost 0 bases, leaving 3 bases of the junction unmatched.

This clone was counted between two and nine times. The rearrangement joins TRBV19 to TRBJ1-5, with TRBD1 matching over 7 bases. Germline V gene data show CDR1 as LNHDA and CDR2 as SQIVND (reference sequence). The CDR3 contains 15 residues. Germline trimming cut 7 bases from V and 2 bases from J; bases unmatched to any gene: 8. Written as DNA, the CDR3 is TGTGCCAGTACCGGAAGACAGGGAGGCAATCAGCCCCAGCATTTT. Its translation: CASTGRQGGNQPQHF.